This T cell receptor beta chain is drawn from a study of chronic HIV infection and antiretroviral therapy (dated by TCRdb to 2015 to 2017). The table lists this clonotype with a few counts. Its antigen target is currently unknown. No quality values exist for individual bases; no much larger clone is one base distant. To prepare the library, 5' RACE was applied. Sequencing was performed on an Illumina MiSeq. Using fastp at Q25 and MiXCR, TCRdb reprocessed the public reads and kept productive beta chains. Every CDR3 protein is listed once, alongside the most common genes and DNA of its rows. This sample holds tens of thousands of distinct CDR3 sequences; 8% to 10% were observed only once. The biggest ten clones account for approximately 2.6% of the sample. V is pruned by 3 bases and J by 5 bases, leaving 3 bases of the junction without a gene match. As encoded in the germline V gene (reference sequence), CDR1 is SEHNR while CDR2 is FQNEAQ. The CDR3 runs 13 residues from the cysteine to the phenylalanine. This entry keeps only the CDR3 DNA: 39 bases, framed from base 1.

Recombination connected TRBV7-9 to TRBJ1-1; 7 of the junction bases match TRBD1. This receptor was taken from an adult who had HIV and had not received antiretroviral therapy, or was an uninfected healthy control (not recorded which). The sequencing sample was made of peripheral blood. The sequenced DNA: TGTGCCAGCAGCTTGCTACAGGGGACTGAAGCTTTCTTT. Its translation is CASSLLQGTEAFF.